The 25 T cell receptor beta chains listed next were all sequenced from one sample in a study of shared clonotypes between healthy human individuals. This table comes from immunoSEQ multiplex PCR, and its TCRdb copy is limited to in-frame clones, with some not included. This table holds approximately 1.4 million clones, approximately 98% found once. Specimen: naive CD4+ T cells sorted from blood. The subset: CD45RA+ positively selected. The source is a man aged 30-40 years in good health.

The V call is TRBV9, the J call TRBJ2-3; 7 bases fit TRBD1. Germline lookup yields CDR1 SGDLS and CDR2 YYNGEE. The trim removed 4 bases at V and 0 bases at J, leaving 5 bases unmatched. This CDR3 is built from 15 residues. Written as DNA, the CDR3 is TGTGCCAGCAGCCCCCAGGGGGTGAGCACAGATACGCAGTATTTT. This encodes CASSPQGVSTDTQYF.

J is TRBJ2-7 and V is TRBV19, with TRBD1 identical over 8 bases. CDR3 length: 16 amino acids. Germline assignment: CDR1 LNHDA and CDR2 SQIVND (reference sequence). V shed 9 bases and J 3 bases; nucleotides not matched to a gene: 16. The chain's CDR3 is CASANPPRTGSYEQYF. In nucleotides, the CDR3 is TGTGCCAGCGCCAACCCCCCGCGGACAGGGAGCTACGAGCAGTACTTC.

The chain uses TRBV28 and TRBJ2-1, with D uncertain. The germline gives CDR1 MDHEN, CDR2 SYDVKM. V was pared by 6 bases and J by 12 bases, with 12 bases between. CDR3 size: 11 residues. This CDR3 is CASSTAPMQFF. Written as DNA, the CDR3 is TGTGCCAGCAGCACCGCCCCGATGCAGTTCTTC.

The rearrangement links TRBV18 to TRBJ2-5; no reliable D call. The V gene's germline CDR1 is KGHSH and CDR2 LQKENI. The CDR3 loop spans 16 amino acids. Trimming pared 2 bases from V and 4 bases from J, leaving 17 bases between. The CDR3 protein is CASSPMGLGLGETQYF. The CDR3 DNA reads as TGTGCCAGCTCACCAATGGGTCTGGGTTTAGGAGAGACCCAGTACTTC. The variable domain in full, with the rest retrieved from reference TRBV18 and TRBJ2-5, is NAGVMQNPRHLVRRRGQEARLRCSPMKGHSHVYWYRQLPEEGLKFMVYLQKENIIDESGMPKERFSAEFPKEGPSILRIQQVVRGDSAAYFCASSPMGLGLGETQYFGPGTRLLVL.

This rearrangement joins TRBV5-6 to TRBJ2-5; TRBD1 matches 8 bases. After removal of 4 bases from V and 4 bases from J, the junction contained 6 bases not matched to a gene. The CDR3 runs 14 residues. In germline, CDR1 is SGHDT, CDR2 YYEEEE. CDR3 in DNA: TGTGCCAGCAGCGGGGGGACAGGAGGAGAGACCCAGTACTTC. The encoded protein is CASSGGTGGETQYF.

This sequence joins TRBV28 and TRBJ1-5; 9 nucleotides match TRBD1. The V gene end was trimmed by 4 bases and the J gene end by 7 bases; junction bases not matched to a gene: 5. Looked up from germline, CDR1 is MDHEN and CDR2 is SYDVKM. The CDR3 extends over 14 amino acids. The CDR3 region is CASSSNRGRQPQHF. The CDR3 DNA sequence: TGTGCCAGCAGTTCTAACAGGGGGCGGCAGCCCCAGCATTTT.

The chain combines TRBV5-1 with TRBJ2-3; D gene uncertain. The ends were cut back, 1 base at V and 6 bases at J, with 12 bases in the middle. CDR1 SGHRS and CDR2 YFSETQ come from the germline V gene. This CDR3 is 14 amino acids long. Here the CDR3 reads CASSLTIPTDTQYF. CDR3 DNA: TGCGCCAGCAGCTTGACCATCCCCACGGATACGCAGTATTTT.

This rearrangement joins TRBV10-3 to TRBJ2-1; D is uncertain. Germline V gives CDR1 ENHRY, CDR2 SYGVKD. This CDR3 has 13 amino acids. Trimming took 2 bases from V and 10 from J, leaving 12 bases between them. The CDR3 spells CAISEARAGEQFF. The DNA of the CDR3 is TGTGCCATCAGTGAGGCAAGGGCAGGAGAGCAGTTCTTC.

The CDR3 reads CASSPETGTGGGYTF. CDR3 in DNA: TGTGCCAGTAGTCCGGAGACCGGGACAGGGGGCGGCTACACCTTC. V usage is TRBV19 and J usage is TRBJ1-2; TRBD1 matches 12 bases. CDR1 is LNHDA and CDR2 is SQIVND in the germline V gene (reference sequence). J lost 8 bases, V lost 5 bases, and 9 bases had no gene match. This CDR3 contains 15 residues. Filled out from reference TRBV19 and TRBJ1-2, the complete variable domain reads DGGITQSPKYLFRKEGQNVTLSCEQNLNHDAMYWYRQDPGQGLRLIYYSQIVNDFQKGDIAEGYSVSREKKESFPLTVTSAQKNPTAFYLCASSPETGTGGGYTFGSGTRLTVV.

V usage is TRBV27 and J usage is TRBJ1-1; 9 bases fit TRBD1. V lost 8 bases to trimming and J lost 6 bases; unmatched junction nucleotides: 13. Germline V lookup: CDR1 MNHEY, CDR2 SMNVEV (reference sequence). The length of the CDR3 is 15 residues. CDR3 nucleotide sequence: TGTGCCAGCCGGACACAGGGGGCGCGGGTCGCTGAAGCTTTCTTT. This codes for CASRTQGARVAEAFF.

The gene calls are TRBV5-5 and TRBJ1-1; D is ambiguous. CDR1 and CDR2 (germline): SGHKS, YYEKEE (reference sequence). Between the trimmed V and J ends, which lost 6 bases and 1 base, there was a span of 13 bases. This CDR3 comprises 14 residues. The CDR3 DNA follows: TGTGCCAGCACCCCCTCTCGGGGGAACACTGAAGCTTTCTTT. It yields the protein CASTPSRGNTEAFF.

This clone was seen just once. Written as DNA, the CDR3 is TGTGCCAGCAGTGGTGGGACGCCTAGCAATCAGCCCCAGCATTTT. Its protein product is CASSGGTPSNQPQHF. The chain has TRBV2 and TRBJ1-5; perhaps TRBD1 as D (5 bases). Trimming removed 4 bases from V and 0 bases from J, with 10 bases in between. The CDR3 is made up of 15 amino acids. Per germline, CDR1 SNHLY and CDR2 FYNNEI.

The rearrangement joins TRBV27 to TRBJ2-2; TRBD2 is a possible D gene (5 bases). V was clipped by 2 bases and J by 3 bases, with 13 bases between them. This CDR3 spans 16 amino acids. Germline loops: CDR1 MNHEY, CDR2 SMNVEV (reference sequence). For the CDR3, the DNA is TGTGCCAGCAGTTTAAATATTTTCGGGGACACCGGGGAGCTGTTTTTT. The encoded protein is CASSLNIFGDTGELFF.

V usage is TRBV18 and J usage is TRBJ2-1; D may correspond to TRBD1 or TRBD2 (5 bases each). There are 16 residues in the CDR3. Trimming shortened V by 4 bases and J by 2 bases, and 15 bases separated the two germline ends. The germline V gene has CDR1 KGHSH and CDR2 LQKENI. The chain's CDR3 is CASSLGTSPAYNEQFF. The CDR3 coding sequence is TGTGCCAGCTCACTTGGGACCTCACCGGCCTACAATGAGCAGTTCTTC. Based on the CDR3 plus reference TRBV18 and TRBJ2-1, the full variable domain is NAGVMQNPRHLVRRRGQEARLRCSPMKGHSHVYWYRQLPEEGLKFMVYLQKENIIDESGMPKERFSAEFPKEGPSILRIQQVVRGDSAAYFCASSLGTSPAYNEQFFGPGTRLTVL.

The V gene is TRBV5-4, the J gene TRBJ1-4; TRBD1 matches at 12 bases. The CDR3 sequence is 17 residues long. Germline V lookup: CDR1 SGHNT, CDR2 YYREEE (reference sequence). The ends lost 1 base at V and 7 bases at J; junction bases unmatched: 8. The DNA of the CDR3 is TGTGCCAGCAGCTTGAGGGACAGGGGGCTGGGGAGTGAAAAACTGTTTTTT. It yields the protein CASSLRDRGLGSEKLFF.

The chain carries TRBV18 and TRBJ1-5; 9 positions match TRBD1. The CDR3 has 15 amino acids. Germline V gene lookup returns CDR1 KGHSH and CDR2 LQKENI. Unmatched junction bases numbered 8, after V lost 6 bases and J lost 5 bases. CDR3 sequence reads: CASSAGQGKYQPQHF. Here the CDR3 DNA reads TGTGCCAGCTCCGCGGGACAGGGAAAATATCAGCCCCAGCATTTT.

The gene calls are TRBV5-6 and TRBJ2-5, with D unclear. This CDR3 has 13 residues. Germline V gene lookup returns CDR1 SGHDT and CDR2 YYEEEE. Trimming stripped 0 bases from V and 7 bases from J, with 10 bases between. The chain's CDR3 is CASSLETRVTQYF. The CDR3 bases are TGTGCCAGCAGCTTGGAGACCCGCGTGACCCAGTACTTC.

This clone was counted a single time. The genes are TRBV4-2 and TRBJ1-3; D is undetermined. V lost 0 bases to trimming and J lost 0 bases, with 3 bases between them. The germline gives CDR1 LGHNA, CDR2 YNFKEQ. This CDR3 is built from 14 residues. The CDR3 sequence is CASSQDSSGNTIYF. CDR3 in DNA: TGTGCCAGCAGCCAAGACAGCTCTGGAAACACCATATATTTT.

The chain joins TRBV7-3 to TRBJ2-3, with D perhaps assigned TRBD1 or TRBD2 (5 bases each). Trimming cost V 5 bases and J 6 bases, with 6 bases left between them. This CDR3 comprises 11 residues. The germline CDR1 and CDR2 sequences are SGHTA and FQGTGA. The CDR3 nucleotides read TGTGCCAGCAGCGAGGGGGATACGCAGTATTTT. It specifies CASSEGDTQYF.

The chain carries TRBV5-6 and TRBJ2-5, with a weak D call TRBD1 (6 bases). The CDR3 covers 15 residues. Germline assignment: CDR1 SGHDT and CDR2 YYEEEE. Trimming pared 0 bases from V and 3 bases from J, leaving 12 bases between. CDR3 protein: CASSLVEQGEETQYF. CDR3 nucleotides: TGTGCCAGCAGCTTGGTGGAACAGGGAGAAGAGACCCAGTACTTC. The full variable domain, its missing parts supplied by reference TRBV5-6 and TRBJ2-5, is DAGVTQSPTHLIKTRGQQVTLRCSPKSGHDTVSWYQQALGQGPQFIFQYYEEEERQRGNFPDRFSGHQFPNYSSELNVNALLLGDSALYLCASSLVEQGEETQYFGPGTRLLVL.

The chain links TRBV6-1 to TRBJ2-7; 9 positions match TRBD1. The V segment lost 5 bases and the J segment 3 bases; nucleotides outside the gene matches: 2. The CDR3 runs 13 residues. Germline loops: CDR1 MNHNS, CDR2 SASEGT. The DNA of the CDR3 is TGTGCCAGCAGTCGGGACAGGGACTACGAGCAGTACTTC. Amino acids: CASSRDRDYEQYF.

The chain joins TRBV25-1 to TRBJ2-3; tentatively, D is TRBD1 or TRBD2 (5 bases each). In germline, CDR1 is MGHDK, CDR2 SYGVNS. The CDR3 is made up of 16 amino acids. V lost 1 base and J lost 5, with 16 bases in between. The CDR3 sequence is CASSESRGAPLDTQYF. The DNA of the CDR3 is TGTGCCAGCAGTGAATCGAGGGGCGCGCCACTAGATACGCAGTATTTT.

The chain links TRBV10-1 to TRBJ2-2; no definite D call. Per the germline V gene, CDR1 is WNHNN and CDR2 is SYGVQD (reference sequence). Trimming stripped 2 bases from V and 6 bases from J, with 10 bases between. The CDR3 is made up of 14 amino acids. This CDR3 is CASSEDWVAGELFF. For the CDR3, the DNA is TGCGCCAGCAGTGAGGACTGGGTAGCCGGGGAGCTGTTTTTT.

CDR3: CASSLTSGRGLGELFF. Written as DNA, the CDR3 is TGTGCCAGCAGCCTGACTAGCGGGAGGGGACTCGGGGAGCTGTTTTTT. V usage is TRBV7-2 and J usage is TRBJ2-2, with 14 nucleotides matching TRBD2. The CDR3 runs 16 residues. The germline V gene encodes CDR1 SGHTA and CDR2 FQGNSA. The V and J ends lost 5 bases and 7 bases, in that order; junction bases with no gene match: 6. Together with reference TRBV7-2 and TRBJ2-2, the CDR3 gives the full variable domain: GAGVSQSPSNKVTEKGKDVELRCDPISGHTALYWYRQSLGQGLEFLIYFQGNSAPDKSGLPSDRFSAERTGGSVSTLTIQRTQQEDSAVYLCASSLTSGRGLGELFFGEGSRLTVL.

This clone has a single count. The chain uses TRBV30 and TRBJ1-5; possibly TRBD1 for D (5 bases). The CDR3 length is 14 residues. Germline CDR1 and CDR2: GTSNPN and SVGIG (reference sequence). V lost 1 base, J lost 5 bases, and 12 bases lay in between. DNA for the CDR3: TGTGCCTGGAGTGGGGGACTACTAGATCAGCCCCAGCATTTT. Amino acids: CAWSGGLLDQPQHF.